This T cell receptor beta chain is drawn from a study of blood T cell repertoires in COVID-19. About the research overall: From the United States, Italy and Spain came samples of acute and convalescent COVID-19. Sources were T cells, B-cell-depleted T cells, or PBMCs; the material itself was cDNA or gDNA.

Per the original methods: The authors estimated nucleated cell counts from reference gene primer amplification. Sequencing was performed with immunoSEQ multiplex PCR; in TCRdb, only in-frame clones are kept and a portion is missing. V, J and clone size are those of that table, while D and trimming were read from the DNA. This table holds roughly 200,000 clones, 70% to 85% found once. The ends lost 5 bases at V and 4 bases at J; junction bases unmatched: 5. The CDR3 has 16 amino acids. Germline V lookup: CDR1 SGHVS, CDR2 FNYEAQ. The receptor's source is a human donor in a cohort sampled during active COVID-19. The sample consisted of peripheral blood. The chain recombines TRBV7-6 with TRBJ2-3, with 14 nucleotides matching TRBD2. CDR3 in DNA: TGTGCCAGCAGCGCCCGACTAGCGGGAGGGGCAGATACGCAGTATTTT. Its translation is CASSARLAGGADTQYF.